A selection of T cell receptor beta chains follows, all from one sample in a study of type 1 regulatory T cells. Their antigens remain unidentified. Each CDR3 protein is one row after TCRdb ran MiXCR on the reads. Of roughly 62,000 distinct CDR3 sequences listed, roughly two thirds are singletons. Material for sequencing was cultured non-Tr1 T cells, either the whole culture or a sorted T cell fraction (not recorded which). The receptors stem from a human donor in good health. CDR3s include the opening cysteine and the closing phenylalanine or tryptophan. A D gene is named only where the DNA matches it firmly.

TRBJ2-7,TRBV29-1,.,CSVSSGGFGEQYF
TRBJ2-3,TRBV15,TRBD2,CATSLGGIPSGRAPDTQYF
TRBJ2-3,TRBV7-9,.,CASREADFTQYF
TRBJ1-1,TRBV6-2/TRBV6-3,TRBD1,CASVTGFTEAFF
TRBJ1-1,TRBV19,.,CASSPGQNENPNTEAFF
TRBJ1-2,TRBV24-1,.,CATSENRDGLTYGSGYTF
TRBJ2-1,TRBV12-3/TRBV12-4,TRBD1,CASSLSTGQGNNEQFF
TRBJ2-3,TRBV24-1,.,CATSDARALRTDTQYF
TRBJ2-1,TRBV4-2,.,CASNQGSQASYNEQFF
TRBJ2-1,TRBV7-9,.,CASSLETVEDEQFF
TRBJ2-3,TRBV9,TRBD2,CASSVGLGTSGTTTDTQYF
TRBJ1-2,TRBV12-3/TRBV12-4,.,CASSPQGYYGYTF
TRBJ2-5,TRBV4-1,.,CASSQDQLQETQYF
TRBJ1-1,TRBV4-2,.,CASSQGQMNTEAFF
TRBJ2-2,TRBV2,.,CASTRGLTGELFF
TRBJ1-2,TRBV3-1,.,CASSYTSGYTF
TRBJ1-3,TRBV3-1,.,CASSQESGMGNTIYF
TRBJ1-3,TRBV7-8,.,CASSLDKSSGNTIYF
TRBJ1-1,TRBV30,.,CAWAGATTEAFF
TRBJ2-7,TRBV7-2,TRBD1,CASSRDEAGTGLYEQYF
TRBJ2-1,TRBV7-3,TRBD2,CASSLLPSPGLVQRGAYNEQFF
TRBJ2-1,TRBV21-1,.,CASSKVSRGNSYNEQFF
TRBJ2-1,TRBV9,TRBD2,CASSVGLAGSSYNEQFF
TRBJ2-3,TRBV20-1,.,CSAITLQGGVKDTQYF
TRBJ1-1,TRBV6-5,.,CASSPGYTEAFF
TRBJ2-5,TRBV7-2,TRBD2,CASSIRLAGQETQYF
TRBJ1-1,TRBV5-8,TRBD1,CASSLYTGVNTEAFF
TRBJ2-2,TRBV4-1,.,CASSPGQLTGELFF
TRBJ2-2,TRBV19,.,CASSISGGTGELFF
TRBJ2-3,TRBV28,TRBD2,CASTVGGRSTDTQYF
TRBJ2-1,TRBV4-1,.,CASSQDLLGNEQFF
TRBJ2-7,TRBV5-1,.,CASSRDGGYEQYF
TRBJ2-3,TRBV12-3/TRBV12-4,.,CASRIDWADTQYF
TRBJ2-1,TRBV6-6,TRBD2,CASSYGTSGNNEQFF
TRBJ1-5,TRBV21-1,.,CASSFGENQPQHF
TRBJ1-1,TRBV6-2/TRBV6-3,.,CASSQTSEHEAFF
TRBJ2-6,TRBV2,TRBD1,CASRIGTGRSGANVLTF
TRBJ2-1,TRBV7-8,TRBD2,CASSLFGLAGQGRYNEQFF
TRBJ2-7,TRBV6-1,.,CASSRREEIF